The present T cell receptor (beta chain) was sequenced within a study of T cell therapy after organ transplantation. Across the whole study: Short-term post-therapy samples: blood collected 4 to 8 weeks after completing therapy. The study's findings and limits: Lower pretherapy CD8 clonality went with larger post-therapy fold change. Confounding by concurrent antirejection or antiviral medications was not assessed.

As regards this clone: The antigen remains unidentified.

Time point indicated: 4-8 weeks after completion of therapy. Patients were solid-organ transplant recipients with drug-resistant or recurrent cytomegalovirus. Sequencing was performed with immunoSEQ multiplex PCR; in TCRdb, only in-frame clones are kept and a portion is missing. Among 20,000 or so clones, around 85% were seen once, and the ten largest hold about 10%. Here the sequenced sample was CD8+ T cells from blood, taken after autologous CMV-specific T cell therapy. This TCR derives from a human patient who had received a solid organ transplant and had CMV disease. Among the T cells, some may be from the graft donor.

The CDR3 loop is CASKVDSSYEQYF. The CDR3 nucleotides are TGCGCCAGCAAGGTGGACAGCTCCTACGAGCAGTACTTC. The genes are TRBV10-2 and TRBJ2-7, with a tentative D call TRBD1 (6 bases). With 7 bases removed from V and 0 bases from J, the gap between germline ends came to 10 bases. This CDR3 contains 13 residues. CDR1 and CDR2 from the germline V gene are WSHSY and SAAADI.